A single sample is the source of the 26 T cell receptor beta chains below, sequenced in a study of T cells in Graves' hyperthyroidism and ophthalmopathy. Template material for amplifying TCR beta CDR3 regions consisted of RNA transcripts. In the first-round RT-PCR of the TCR CDR3, the HTBI primer set was used. TCRdb processed the multiplex PCR reads anew with MiXCR; each CDR3 protein has one entry. The sample records over 500,000 distinct CDR3 sequences, over 15% being singletons. The sample consisted of blood. These receptor sequences come from a woman aged 18-29 years with Graves' ophthalmopathy.

V usage is TRBV19 and J usage is TRBJ1-1, with a tentative D call TRBD1 (5 bases). Germline V gene sequence: CDR1 LNHDA, CDR2 SQIVND (reference sequence). V dropped 9 bases and J dropped 1 base, with 18 bases sitting between them. The CDR3 sequence is 15 residues long. This CDR3 reads CASFVGEGANTEAFF. DNA of the CDR3: TGTGCCAGCTTCGTGGGGGAGGGCGCGAACACTGAAGCTTTCTTT.

For the CDR3, the DNA is TGTGCCAGTAGTAGGACTAGCGGGCCTCTGTGGAATGAGCAGTTCTTC. It is translated as CASSRTSGPLWNEQFF. V gene TRBV19 combines with J gene TRBJ2-1, with 11 nucleotides matching TRBD2. Per germline, CDR1 LNHDA and CDR2 SQIVND (reference sequence). The V segment lost 4 bases and the J segment 7 bases; nucleotides outside the gene matches: 9. CDR3 size: 16 residues.

This clonotype showed up just a few times. V usage is TRBV29-1 and J usage is TRBJ1-2; D call uncertain. The germline gives CDR1 SQVTM, CDR2 ANQGSEA. V gave up 4 bases and J gave up 0 bases, with 12 bases separating them. This CDR3 is built from 14 residues. CDR3 bases: TGCAGCGTTGTGGAGGGAAATACTAACTATGGCTACACCTTC. Amino acid sequence: CSVVEGNTNYGYTF. Variable domain in full (rest from reference TRBV29-1 and TRBJ1-2): SAVISQKPSRDICQRGTSLTIQCQVDSQVTMMFWYRQQPGQSLTLIATANQGSEATYESGFVIDKFPISRPNLTFSTLTVSNMSPEDSSIYLCSVVEGNTNYGYTFGSGTRLTVV.

This clonotype was recorded at least ten times. The chain carries TRBV20-1 and TRBJ2-5; 8 bases line up with TRBD2. With 6 bases clipped from V and 1 base from J, the junction kept 16 bases outside the gene matches. The CDR3 has 17 amino acids. Germline V gene data show CDR1 as DFQATT and CDR2 as SNEGSKA (reference sequence). The CDR3 loop reads CSASVAGGRIIQETQYF. DNA of the CDR3: TGCAGTGCCAGCGTGGCGGGAGGTCGTATTATCCAAGAGACCCAGTACTTC.

The table lists this clonotype with many counts. The rearrangement uses TRBV3-1 and TRBJ2-1; 9 nucleotides align to TRBD2. Per the germline V gene, CDR1 is LGHDT and CDR2 is YNNKEL (reference sequence). This CDR3 contains 15 residues. V lost 4 bases, J lost 1 base, and 2 bases stayed unmatched. The CDR3 region has the DNA TGTGCCAGCAGCCTAGCGGGAGAATCCTACAATGAGCAGTTCTTC. It encodes CASSLAGESYNEQFF.

This clonotype was found a few times. The V call is TRBV6-2 or TRBV6-3, the J call TRBJ2-1; 11 nucleotides align to TRBD2. This CDR3 contains 15 residues. Germline CDR1 MNHEY, CDR2 SVGEGT. Trimming removed 3 bases from V and 8 bases from J; junction bases left unmatched: 6. CDR3 in amino acids: CASSYGLAGKDEQFF. In DNA, the CDR3 is TGTGCCAGCAGTTATGGACTAGCGGGTAAGGATGAGCAGTTCTTC.

The chain uses TRBV27 and TRBJ1-1, with D perhaps matching TRBD1 (5 bases). The CDR3 length is 17 residues. The germline gives CDR1 MNHEY, CDR2 SMNVEV (reference sequence). Trimming took 5 bases from V and 0 from J, leaving 19 bases between them. CDR3 in amino acids: CASSKYRDGGMNTEAFF. The DNA for the CDR3 is TGTGCCAGCAGTAAGTACCGGGACGGCGGGATGAACACTGAAGCTTTCTTT.

This clonotype was detected ten times or more. The J gene is TRBJ2-5, the V gene TRBV2, with D hard to call. V lost 3 bases and J 3 bases, leaving 8 bases between the germline ends. The germline V gene encodes CDR1 SNHLY and CDR2 FYNNEI. The CDR3 loop spans 13 amino acids. CDR3 sequence reads: CASSDVGEETQYF. The DNA for the CDR3 is TGTGCCAGCAGTGATGTCGGTGAAGAGACCCAGTACTTC.

This clonotype was seen ten or more times. The genes are TRBV6-1 and TRBJ1-5, with 9 positions matching TRBD1. V lost 8 bases to trimming and J lost 7 bases; unmatched junction nucleotides: 12. The CDR3 has 15 amino acids. The germline CDR1 and CDR2 sequences are MNHNS and SASEGT. CDR3 nucleotide sequence: TGTGCCAGCCTCTCAACAGGGGGCACGGGCCAGCCCCAGCATTTT. Translating gives CASLSTGGTGQPQHF.

Remarks on this clonotype: The junction shows a germline mismatch at one end, possibly a read error. V gene TRBV9 combines with J gene TRBJ2-2, with 7 positions matching TRBD2. The CDR3 is 17 residues long. Per the germline V gene, CDR1 is SGDLS and CDR2 is YYNGEE. DNA for the CDR3: TGTGCCAGCAGCTCACCAAGGACTAGTTCGAACACCGGGGAGCTATTTTTT. Translating it yields CASSSPRTSSNTGELFF.

The rearrangement uses TRBV10-3 and TRBJ1-2; D unresolved. Germline CDR1 reads ENHRY; CDR2 reads SYGVKD. V shed 5 bases and J shed 5 bases, with 6 bases lying between them. The CDR3 runs 11 residues. The CDR3 sequence: CAISSGYGYTF. Written as DNA, the CDR3 is TGTGCCATCAGTTCAGGATATGGCTACACCTTC.

V usage is TRBV19 and J usage is TRBJ2-1, with a possible D match to TRBD2 (5 bases). Germline CDR1 is LNHDA and CDR2 is SQIVND (reference sequence). V shed 7 bases and J shed 6 bases, with 19 bases lying between them. This CDR3 region has 15 residues. The CDR3 region is CASKADNGIGNEQFF. The DNA for the CDR3 is TGTGCCAGTAAGGCCGATAACGGGATAGGCAATGAGCAGTTCTTC.

The chain couples TRBV10-2 to TRBJ1-1, with a weak D call TRBD1 (5 bases). The CDR3 extends over 16 amino acids. The ends were cut back, 5 bases at V and 4 bases at J, with 20 bases in the middle. The germline V gene has CDR1 WSHSY and CDR2 SAAADI. The CDR3 is CASSKIRGFGGTEAFF. Here the CDR3 DNA reads TGCGCCAGCAGTAAAATAAGGGGATTCGGTGGCACTGAAGCTTTCTTT.

This clonotype was detected many times. The chain employs TRBV2 and TRBJ2-7; possibly TRBD1 or TRBD2 for D (6 bases each). The CDR3 extends over 14 amino acids. Per the germline V gene, CDR1 is SNHLY and CDR2 is FYNNEI. V was shortened by 10 bases and J by 7 bases, with 23 bases between the two germline ends. This chain's CDR3 is CATLKSIRGREQYF. Here the CDR3 DNA reads TGTGCCACCCTAAAAAGTATTCGGGGGCGAGAGCAGTACTTC.

V and J are TRBV29-1 and TRBJ1-1; 9 positions agree with TRBD1. Trimming removed 3 bases from V and 5 bases from J; junction bases left unmatched: 10. Germline V gives CDR1 SQVTM, CDR2 ANQGSEA. This CDR3 has 15 amino acids. The CDR3 DNA reads TGCAGCGTTGACCCCTGGACAGGGGCCGGAACTGAAGCTTTCTTT. Translated, it gives CSVDPWTGAGTEAFF.

This clonotype was seen at least ten times. The chain combines TRBV11-2 with TRBJ2-3; D gene ambiguous. The CDR3 runs 13 residues. The V and J ends lost 11 bases and 2 bases respectively, with 14 bases between them. Germline values: CDR1 SGHAT, CDR2 FQNNGV. The CDR3 spells CAGRRSLTDTQYF. DNA for the CDR3: TGTGCCGGACGCAGGTCCCTCACAGATACGCAGTATTTT. The full variable domain, its missing parts supplied by reference TRBV11-2 and TRBJ2-3, is EAGVAQSPRYKIIEKRQSVAFWCNPISGHATLYWYQQILGQGPKLLIQFQNNGVVDDSQLPKDRFSAERLKGVDSTLKIQPAKLEDSAVYLCAGRRSLTDTQYFGPGTRLTVL.

This clonotype was seen repeatedly, ten times or more. J is TRBJ2-3 and V is TRBV3-1; 8 positions agree with TRBD2. Germline values: CDR1 LGHDT, CDR2 YNNKEL (reference sequence). J lost 4 bases, V lost 6 bases, and 9 bases had no gene match. The CDR3 consists of 15 residues. The CDR3 region has the DNA TGTGCCAGCAGAGAACGCGGGGGGAGGGCAGATACGCAGTATTTT. Its translation is CASRERGGRADTQYF.

This clonotype was recorded many times. The chain joins TRBV28 to TRBJ2-7, with TRBD2 identical over 10 bases. V trimming: 6 bases; J trimming: 7 bases; junction bases outside the gene matches: 12. This CDR3 comprises 15 residues. CDR1 and CDR2 (germline): MDHEN, SYDVKM. In DNA, the CDR3 is TGTGCCAGCAGCTCCCCAGGAGCGGGAGGGCAAGAGCAGTACTTC. Protein: CASSSPGAGGQEQYF.

The chain recombines TRBV28 with TRBJ1-2, with D uncertain. V gave up 4 bases and J gave up 13 bases, with 13 bases separating them. Germline CDR1 is MDHEN and CDR2 is SYDVKM. This CDR3 has 11 residues. The chain's CDR3 is CASSSPGLPTF. For the CDR3, the DNA is TGTGCCAGCAGTTCACCCGGCTTGCCCACCTTC.

This clonotype was seen repeatedly, ten times or more. The rearrangement uses TRBV5-1 and TRBJ1-2; perhaps TRBD1 as D (5 bases). V lost 2 bases to trimming and J lost 6 bases, with 11 bases between them. Germline V gene sequence: CDR1 SGHRS, CDR2 YFSETQ. The CDR3 loop spans 13 amino acids. The CDR3 region has the DNA TGCGCCAGCAGCTTTTGGGGGAACGATGGCTACACCTTC. It translates to CASSFWGNDGYTF.

This clonotype was seen repeatedly, ten times or more. The V and J genes are TRBV7-2 and TRBJ2-5, with D possibly being TRBD2 (6 bases). Germline CDR1 reads SGHTA; CDR2 reads FQGNSA. The CDR3 contains 18 residues. V was clipped by 5 bases and J by 3 bases, with 25 bases between them. The CDR3 DNA reads as TGTGCCAGCAGCCTAAGGGACTTCAAGCCCCCCCTAAAAGAGACCCAGTACTTC. It is translated as CASSLRDFKPPLKETQYF.

This clonotype was found many times. The V gene is TRBV28, the J gene TRBJ2-1; no clear D. Germline values: CDR1 MDHEN, CDR2 SYDVKM. V shed 6 bases and J shed 2 bases, with 14 bases lying between them. The CDR3 runs to 15 residues. CDR3 nucleotides: TGTGCCAGCAGCCCCACCCCGTCGGCCTACAATGAGCAGTTCTTC. Its translation is CASSPTPSAYNEQFF.

This clonotype was counted many times. V usage is TRBV6-1 and J usage is TRBJ2-1; TRBD1 agrees at 7 bases. Unmatched junction bases numbered 9, after V lost 4 bases and J lost 9 bases. The CDR3 is 14 residues long. The V gene's germline CDR1 is MNHNS and CDR2 SASEGT. The CDR3: CASSVGTVWGEQFF. The CDR3, as DNA: TGTGCCAGCAGTGTTGGGACAGTATGGGGTGAGCAGTTCTTC.

This clonotype has a single count. The rearrangement links TRBV6-9 to TRBJ2-2; D is unresolved. The V and J ends lost 6 bases and 1 base respectively, with 9 bases between them. The V gene's germline CDR1 is MNHGY and CDR2 SVAAGI. The CDR3 spans 14 residues. The CDR3 DNA follows: TGTGCCAGCAGATACGGGCTGAACACCGGGGAGCTGTTTTTT. Amino acid sequence: CASRYGLNTGELFF.

Many counts were recorded for this clonotype. V gene TRBV27 combines with J gene TRBJ2-1; TRBD2 is a possible D gene (5 bases). CDR3 length: 13 residues. Trimming cost V 3 bases and J 5 bases, with 8 bases left between them. CDR1 is MNHEY and CDR2 is SMNVEV in the germline V gene (reference sequence). The CDR3 bases are TGTGCCAGCAGTTTCTACGGGGACAATGAGCAGTTCTTC. It specifies CASSFYGDNEQFF.

This clonotype has a count of ten or more. The V call is TRBV6-5, the J call TRBJ1-1, with D hard to call. V shed 2 bases and J shed 5 bases, with 15 bases lying between them. In germline, CDR1 is MNHEY, CDR2 SVGAGI. The CDR3 runs 15 residues. The CDR3 is CASSYVGVGRTEAFF. CDR3 bases: TGTGCCAGCAGTTACGTCGGGGTAGGTAGGACTGAAGCTTTCTTT.